Shown below are 2 T cell receptor beta chains from a single sample sequenced in a study of vaccination effects on CD4 cells after COVID-19. Sequencing in the ViraFEST assay came after antigen-specific CD4+ T cells had been expanded with viral peptide pools, which were used to stimulate PBMC. Researchers isolated CD4+ T cells once approximately ten days of culture had elapsed. Nucleocapsid antibodies stayed negative before and after vaccination, showing no earlier SARS-CoV-2 infection. Their cognate antigens are unknown. Profiling relied on immunoSEQ multiplex PCR, and the TCRdb table lists in-frame clones only, not all of them. Here the sample spans fewer than 40,000 clones, roughly 70% being singletons. The sequenced sample was CD4+ T cells from PBMCs cultured with SARS-CoV-2 spike peptides, obtained before COVID-19 vaccination. The receptors here all came from a human donor who received a COVID-19 vaccine.

The genes are TRBV4-1 and TRBJ1-2; unclear D gene. V was trimmed by 2 bases and J by 7 bases, leaving 14 bases between them. This CDR3 has 14 residues. Germline CDR1 is MGHRA and CDR2 is YSYEKL. The CDR3 sequence is CASSQRAEGGGYTF. The CDR3 nucleotides are TGCGCCAGCAGCCAACGGGCGGAGGGAGGTGGCTACACCTTC.

This chain joins TRBV2 and TRBJ2-2; 11 bases fit TRBD1. J gave up 5 bases and V 5 bases, and 7 bases lay outside the gene matches. This CDR3 region has 16 residues. Germline values: CDR1 SNHLY, CDR2 FYNNEI. In DNA, the CDR3 is TGTGCCAGCAGTCAGGGACAGGGGGGTAGGACCGGGGAGCTGTTTTTT. Protein product: CASSQGQGGRTGELFF.